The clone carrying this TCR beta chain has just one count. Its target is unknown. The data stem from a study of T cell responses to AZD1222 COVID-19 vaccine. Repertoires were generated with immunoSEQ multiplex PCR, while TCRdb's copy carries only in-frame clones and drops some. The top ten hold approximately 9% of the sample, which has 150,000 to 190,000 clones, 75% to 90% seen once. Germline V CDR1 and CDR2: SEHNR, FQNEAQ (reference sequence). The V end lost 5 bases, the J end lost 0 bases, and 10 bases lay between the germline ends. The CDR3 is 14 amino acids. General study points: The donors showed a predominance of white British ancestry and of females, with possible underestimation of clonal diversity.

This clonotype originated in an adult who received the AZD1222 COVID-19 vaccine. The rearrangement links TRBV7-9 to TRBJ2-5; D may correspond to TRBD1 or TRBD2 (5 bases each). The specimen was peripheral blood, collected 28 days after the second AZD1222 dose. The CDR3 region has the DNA TGTGCCAGCAGCGTCGGGACGGACCAAGAGACCCAGTACTTC. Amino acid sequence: CASSVGTDQETQYF. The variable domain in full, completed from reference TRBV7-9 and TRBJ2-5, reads DTGVSQNPRHKITKRGQNVTFRCDPISEHNRLYWYRQTLGQGPEFLTYFQNEAQLEKSRLLSDRFSAERPKGSFSTLEIQRTEQGDSAMYLCASSVGTDQETQYFGPGTRLLVL.